This T cell receptor beta chain was captured by sequencing in a study of CD8 T cells in Susac syndrome. After extraction with the RNeasy kit, about 0.45 to 1 ug of the RNA was reverse transcribed using random hexamers. The authors amplified TCR beta CDR3 across 54 Vbeta and 13 Jbeta using immunoSEQ multiplex PCR. In TCRdb, the immunoSEQ multiplex PCR reads were re-called with MiXCR into one record per CDR3 protein. The repertoire holds around 190,000 distinct CDR3 sequences, about 93% seen once, with approximately 0.098% in the top ten. V lost 0 bases to trimming and J lost 5 bases, with 14 bases between them. The CDR3 spans 16 residues. Per germline, CDR1 GTSNPN and CDR2 SVGIG (reference sequence). Sequencing of TCR beta was performed on blood CD8+ and CD4+ T cells. Matched for age and sex, the controls were healthy donors. CD8+ and CD4+ T cells were negatively isolated; TEMRA cells were FACS-enriched.

The origin of this receptor is a human donor in good health. J is TRBJ1-6 and V is TRBV30; tentative D call: TRBD1 (5 bases). The material sequenced was CD4+ T cells from PBMCs. The CDR3 loop is CAWSVRGRSNNSPLHF. The CDR3, as DNA: TGTGCCTGGAGTGTACGGGGACGCAGTAATAATTCACCCCTCCACTTT.